The entry below gives a single T cell receptor beta chain sequence along with its context. This record belongs to a study of blood T cell repertoires in COVID-19. Profiling relied on immunoSEQ multiplex PCR, and the TCRdb table lists in-frame clones only, not all of them. This table has 300,000 or so clones, around 87% appearing once. Per the germline V gene, CDR1 is SEHNR and CDR2 is FQNEAQ (reference sequence). This CDR3 is built from 12 residues. Trimming shortened V by 2 bases and J by 6 bases, and 5 bases separated the two germline ends. The TCR originated in a man aged 50 to 60 with active or convalescent COVID-19. Sequencing input: peripheral blood. The V and J genes are TRBV7-9 and TRBJ1-5; D remains ambiguous. CDR3 coding DNA: TGTGCCAGCAGCTTATGGAGTCAGCCCCAGCATTTT. Translating gives CASSLWSQPQHF.